The 3 T cell receptor beta chains below all came from one sample that was sequenced in a study of T-cell reconstitution after alpha-beta-depleted transplantation in children. Preparation of the TCRbeta library was carried out with unique molecular identifiers. TCRdb re-analysed the PCR reads in MiXCR, keeping a single row per CDR3 protein. Here the sample spans almost 250,000 distinct CDR3 sequences, roughly 25% being singletons. Source: PBMCs, taken before TCRalphabeta/CD19-depleted stem cell transplant. The receptors come from a girl aged 2-9 years with Fanconi anemia, due to receive a stem cell transplant.

The rearrangement joins TRBV20-1 to TRBJ2-2; D is unresolved. The CDR3 loop spans 12 amino acids. V dropped 6 bases and J dropped 3 bases, with 8 bases sitting between them. The germline gives CDR1 DFQATT, CDR2 SNEGSKA (reference sequence). CDR3 in amino acids: CSAHTDTGELFF. CDR3 sequence (DNA): TGCAGTGCCCACACGGACACCGGGGAGCTGTTTTTT.

The chain recombines TRBV5-1 with TRBJ2-6, with 8 bases lining up with TRBD1. Germline CDR1 is SGHRS and CDR2 is YFSETQ. The CDR3 runs to 19 residues. V gave up 3 bases and J gave up 1 base; unmatched junction bases: 12. The CDR3 spells CASSWATGASRSGANVLTF. The CDR3 nucleotides read TGCGCCAGCAGCTGGGCGACAGGGGCGTCCAGATCTGGGGCCAACGTCCTGACTTTC.

The chain is built from TRBV2 and TRBJ2-3; no reliable D call. The CDR3 covers 14 residues. CDR1 is SNHLY, CDR2 FYNNEI, per germline. Trimming cost V 4 bases and J 5 bases, with 13 bases left between them. CDR3 in DNA: TGTGCCAGCAGTGGGCAGCGAAGAGGAGATACGCAGTATTTT. Its translation: CASSGQRRGDTQYF.